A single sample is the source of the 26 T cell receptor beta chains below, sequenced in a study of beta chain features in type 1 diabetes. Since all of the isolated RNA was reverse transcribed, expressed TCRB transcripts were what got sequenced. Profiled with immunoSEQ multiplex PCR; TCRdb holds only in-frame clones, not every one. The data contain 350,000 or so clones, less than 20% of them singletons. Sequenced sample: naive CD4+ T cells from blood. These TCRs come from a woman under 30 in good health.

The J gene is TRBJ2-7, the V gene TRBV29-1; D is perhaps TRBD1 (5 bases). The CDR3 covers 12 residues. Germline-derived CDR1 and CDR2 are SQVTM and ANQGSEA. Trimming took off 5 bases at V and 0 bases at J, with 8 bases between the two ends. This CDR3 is CSVSTASYEQYF. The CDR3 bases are TGCAGCGTTTCGACAGCCTCCTACGAGCAGTACTTC.

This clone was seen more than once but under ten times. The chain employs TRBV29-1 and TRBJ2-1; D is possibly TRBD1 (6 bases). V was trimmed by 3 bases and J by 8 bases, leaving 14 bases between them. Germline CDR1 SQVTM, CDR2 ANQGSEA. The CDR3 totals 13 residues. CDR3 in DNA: TGCAGCGTTGAGACCACGACAGGCCATGAGCAGTTCTTC. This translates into CSVETTTGHEQFF.

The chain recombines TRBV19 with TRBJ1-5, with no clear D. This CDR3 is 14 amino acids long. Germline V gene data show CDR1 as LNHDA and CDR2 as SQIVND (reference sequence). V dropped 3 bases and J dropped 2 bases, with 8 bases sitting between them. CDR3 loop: CASSMRRGNQPQHF. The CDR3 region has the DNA TGTGCCAGTAGTATGAGGAGAGGCAATCAGCCCCAGCATTTT.

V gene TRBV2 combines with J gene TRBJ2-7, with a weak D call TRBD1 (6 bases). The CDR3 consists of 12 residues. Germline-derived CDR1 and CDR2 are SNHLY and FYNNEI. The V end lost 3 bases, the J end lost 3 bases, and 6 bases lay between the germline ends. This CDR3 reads CASSDRGYEQYF. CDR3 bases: TGTGCCAGCAGTGACAGGGGCTACGAGCAGTACTTC.

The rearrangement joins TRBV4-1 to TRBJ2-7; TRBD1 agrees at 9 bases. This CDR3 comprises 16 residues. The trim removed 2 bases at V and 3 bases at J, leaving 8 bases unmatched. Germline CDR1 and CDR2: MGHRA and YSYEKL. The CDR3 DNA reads TGCGCCAGCAGCCAACCCTCGACAGGGGGTTTCTACGAGCAGTACTTC. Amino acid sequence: CASSQPSTGGFYEQYF.

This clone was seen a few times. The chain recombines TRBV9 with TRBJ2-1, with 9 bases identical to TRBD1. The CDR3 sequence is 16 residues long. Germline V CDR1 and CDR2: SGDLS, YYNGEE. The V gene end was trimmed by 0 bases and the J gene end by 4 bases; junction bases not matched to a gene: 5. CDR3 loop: CASSVAGTGQYNEQFF. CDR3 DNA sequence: TGTGCCAGCAGCGTAGCCGGGACAGGGCAATACAATGAGCAGTTCTTC.

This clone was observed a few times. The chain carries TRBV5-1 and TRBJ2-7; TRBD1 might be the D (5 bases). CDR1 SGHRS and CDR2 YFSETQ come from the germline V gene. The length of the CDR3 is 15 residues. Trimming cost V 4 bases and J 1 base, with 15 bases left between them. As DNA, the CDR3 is TGCGCCAGCAGCCATGGGGCGGAACCATCCTACGAGCAGTACTTC. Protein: CASSHGAEPSYEQYF.

The CDR3 sequence: CSAAGEIWRQFF. As DNA, the CDR3 is TGCAGCGCCGCAGGGGAGATATGGCGGCAGTTCTTC. The genes are TRBV29-1 and TRBJ2-1; possible D gene TRBD1, 6 bases. This CDR3 has 12 amino acids. V lost 7 bases and J lost 12, with 19 bases in between. The V gene's germline CDR1 is SQVTM and CDR2 ANQGSEA.

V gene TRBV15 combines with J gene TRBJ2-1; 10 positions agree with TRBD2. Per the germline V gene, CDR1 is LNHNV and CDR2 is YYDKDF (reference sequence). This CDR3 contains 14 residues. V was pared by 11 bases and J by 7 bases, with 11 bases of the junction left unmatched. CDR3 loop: CAVEREGLTNEQFF. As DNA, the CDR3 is TGTGCCGTTGAGCGGGAGGGCCTTACAAATGAGCAGTTCTTC. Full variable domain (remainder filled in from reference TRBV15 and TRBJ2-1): DAMVIQNPRYQVTQFGKPVTLSCSQTLNHNVMYWYQQKSSQAPKLLFHYYDKDFNNEADTPDNFQSRRPNTSFCFLDIRSPGLGDTAMYLCAVEREGLTNEQFFGPGTRLTVL.

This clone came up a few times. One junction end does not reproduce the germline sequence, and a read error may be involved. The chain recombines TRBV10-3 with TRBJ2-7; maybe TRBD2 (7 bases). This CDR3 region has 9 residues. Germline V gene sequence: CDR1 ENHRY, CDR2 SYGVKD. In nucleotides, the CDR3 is TGCCGGGGGGCCCCCGAGCAGTACTTC. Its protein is CRGAPEQYF.

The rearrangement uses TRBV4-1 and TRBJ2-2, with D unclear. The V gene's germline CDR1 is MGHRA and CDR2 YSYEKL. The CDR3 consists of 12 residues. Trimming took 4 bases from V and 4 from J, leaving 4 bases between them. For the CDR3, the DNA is TGCGCCAGCAGCCGACTCACCGGGGAGCTGTTTTTT. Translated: CASSRLTGELFF.

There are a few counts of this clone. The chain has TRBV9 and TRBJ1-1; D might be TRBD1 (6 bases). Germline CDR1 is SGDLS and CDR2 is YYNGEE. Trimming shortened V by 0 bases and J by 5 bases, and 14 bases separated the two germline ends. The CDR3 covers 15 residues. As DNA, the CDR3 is TGTGCCAGCAGCGTAGCTTTACAGGGAGAAACTGAAGCTTTCTTT. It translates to CASSVALQGETEAFF.

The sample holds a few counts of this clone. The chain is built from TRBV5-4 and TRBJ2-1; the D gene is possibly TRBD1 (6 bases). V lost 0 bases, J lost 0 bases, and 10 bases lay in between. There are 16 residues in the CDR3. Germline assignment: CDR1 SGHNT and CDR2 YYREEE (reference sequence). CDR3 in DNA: TGTGCCAGCAGCTTGGAGGGCAGGGGCTCCTACAATGAGCAGTTCTTC. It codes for CASSLEGRGSYNEQFF. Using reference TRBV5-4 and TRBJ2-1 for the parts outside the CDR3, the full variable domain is ETGVTQSPTHLIKTRGQQVTLRCSSQSGHNTVSWYQQALGQGPQFIFQYYREEENGRGNFPPRFSGLQFPNYSSELNVNALELDDSALYLCASSLEGRGSYNEQFFGPGTRLTVL.

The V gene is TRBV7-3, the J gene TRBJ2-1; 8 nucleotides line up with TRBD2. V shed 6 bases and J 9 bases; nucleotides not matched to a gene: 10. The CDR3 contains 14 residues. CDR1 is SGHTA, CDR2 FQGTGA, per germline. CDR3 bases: TGTGCCAGCAGTTCCGCGGGGGGCCCCCGTGAGCAGTTCTTC. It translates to CASSSAGGPREQFF.

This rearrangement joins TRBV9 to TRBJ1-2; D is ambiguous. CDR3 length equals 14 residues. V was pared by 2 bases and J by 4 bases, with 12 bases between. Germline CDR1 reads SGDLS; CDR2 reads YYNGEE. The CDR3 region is CASSVMSRGYGYTF. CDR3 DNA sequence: TGTGCCAGCAGCGTGATGTCAAGAGGCTATGGCTACACCTTC.

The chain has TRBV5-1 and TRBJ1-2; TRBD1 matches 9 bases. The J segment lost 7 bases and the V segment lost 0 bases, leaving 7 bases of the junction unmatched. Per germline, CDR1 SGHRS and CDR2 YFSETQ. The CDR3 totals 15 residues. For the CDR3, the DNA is TGCGCCAGCAGCTTGGAGGGACAGGGAAGGTCTGGCTACACCTTC. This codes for CASSLEGQGRSGYTF.

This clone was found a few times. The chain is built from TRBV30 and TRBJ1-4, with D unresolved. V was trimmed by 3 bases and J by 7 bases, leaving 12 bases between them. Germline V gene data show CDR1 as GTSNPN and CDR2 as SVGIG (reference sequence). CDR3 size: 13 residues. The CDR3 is CAWSARVREKLFF. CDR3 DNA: TGTGCCTGGAGCGCGCGAGTCCGTGAAAAACTGTTTTTT.

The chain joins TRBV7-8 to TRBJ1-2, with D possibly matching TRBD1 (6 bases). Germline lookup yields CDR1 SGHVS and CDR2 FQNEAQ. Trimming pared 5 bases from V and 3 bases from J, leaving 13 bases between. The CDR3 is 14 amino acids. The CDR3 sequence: CASSLRRTDYGYTF. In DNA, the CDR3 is TGTGCCAGCAGCCTCCGGAGGACAGACTATGGCTACACCTTC.

The DNA of the CDR3 is TGTGCCAGCAGCGTAGGCGCGACAGGGGATGTAGATACGCAGTATTTT. As protein: CASSVGATGDVDTQYF. The gene calls are TRBV9 and TRBJ2-3; TRBD1 matches at 8 bases. The J segment lost 5 bases and the V segment lost 0 bases, leaving 8 bases of the junction unmatched. The CDR3 contains 16 residues. Germline assignment: CDR1 SGDLS and CDR2 YYNGEE. The whole variable domain, filled in from reference TRBV9 and TRBJ2-3, reads DSGVTQTPKHLITATGQRVTLRCSPRSGDLSVYWYQQSLDQGLQFLIQYYNGEERAKGNILERFSAQQFPDLHSELNLSSLELGDSALYFCASSVGATGDVDTQYFGPGTRLTVL.

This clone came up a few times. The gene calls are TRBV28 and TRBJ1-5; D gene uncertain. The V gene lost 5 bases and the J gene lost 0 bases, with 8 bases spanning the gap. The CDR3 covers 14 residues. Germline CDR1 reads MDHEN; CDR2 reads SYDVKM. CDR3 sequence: CASSPRLSNQPQHF. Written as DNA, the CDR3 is TGTGCCAGCAGTCCCAGACTTAGCAATCAGCCCCAGCATTTT.

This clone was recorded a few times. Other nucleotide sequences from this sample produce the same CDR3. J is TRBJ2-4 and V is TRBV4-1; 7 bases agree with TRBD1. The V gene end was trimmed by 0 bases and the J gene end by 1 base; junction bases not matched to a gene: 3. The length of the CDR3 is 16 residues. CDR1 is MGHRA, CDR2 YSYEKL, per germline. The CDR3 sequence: CASSQDGRGAKNIQYF. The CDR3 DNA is TGCGCCAGCAGCCAAGACGGCAGGGGGGCCAAAAACATTCAGTACTTC.

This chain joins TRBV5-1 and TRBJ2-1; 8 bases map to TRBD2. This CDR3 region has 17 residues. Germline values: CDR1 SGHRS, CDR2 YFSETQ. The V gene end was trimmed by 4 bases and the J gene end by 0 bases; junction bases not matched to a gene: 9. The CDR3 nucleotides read TGCGCCAGCAGCCCAGACCCGGCGGGAGGCTCCTACAATGAGCAGTTCTTC. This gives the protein CASSPDPAGGSYNEQFF.

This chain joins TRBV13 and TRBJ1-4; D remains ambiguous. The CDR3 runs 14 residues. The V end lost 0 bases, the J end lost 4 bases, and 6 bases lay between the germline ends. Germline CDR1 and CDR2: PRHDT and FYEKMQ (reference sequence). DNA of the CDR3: TGTGCCAGCAGCTTAGGCAGGAATAATGAAAAACTGTTTTTT. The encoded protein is CASSLGRNNEKLFF.

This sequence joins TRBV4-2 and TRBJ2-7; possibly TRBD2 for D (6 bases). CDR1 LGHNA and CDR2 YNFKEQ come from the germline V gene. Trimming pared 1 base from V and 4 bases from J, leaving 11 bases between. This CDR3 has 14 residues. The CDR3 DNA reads TGTGCCAGCAGCCAAGGTTTTAGCGGTTACGAGCAGTACTTC. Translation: CASSQGFSGYEQYF.

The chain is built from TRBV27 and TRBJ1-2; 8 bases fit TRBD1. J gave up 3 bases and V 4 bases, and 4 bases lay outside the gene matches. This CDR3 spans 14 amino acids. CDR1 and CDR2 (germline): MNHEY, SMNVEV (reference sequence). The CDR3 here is CASSSGTGHYGYTF. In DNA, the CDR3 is TGTGCCAGCAGTTCCGGGACAGGCCACTATGGCTACACCTTC.

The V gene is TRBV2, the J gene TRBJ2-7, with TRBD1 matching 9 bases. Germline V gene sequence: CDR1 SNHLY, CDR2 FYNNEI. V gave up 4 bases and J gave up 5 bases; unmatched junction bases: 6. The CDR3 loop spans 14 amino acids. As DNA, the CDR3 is TGTGCCAGCAGTGTTGACAGGGGGTCCGACGAGCAGTACTTC. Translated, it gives CASSVDRGSDEQYF. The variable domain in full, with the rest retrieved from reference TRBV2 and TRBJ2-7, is EPEVTQTPSHQVTQMGQEVILRCVPISNHLYFYWYRQILGQKVEFLVSFYNNEISEKSEIFDDQFSVERPDGSNFTLKIRSTKLEDSAMYFCASSVDRGSDEQYFGPGTRLTVT.